This TCR beta chain was identified in a study of T cell clusters in autoimmune cytopenias. Whole-study context: The median distinct TRB clonotype count was fewer than 3,000 per sample, from a median 51,575 reads.

On this clonotype itself: Its antigen is unidentified.

General study results and limits: TRB repertoire shifts in secondary cytopenia and chronic lymphocytic leukemia mostly reflected lymphoma, not autoimmunity. Primary autoimmune cytopenia patients seemingly lacked the physiological T cell clusters found in healthy donors. Active autoimmune hepatitis patients had about 3-fold fewer exclusive TRB clusters than healthy donors.

The germline CDR1 and CDR2 sequences are LGHNA and YNFKEQ. The CDR3 has 17 residues. About 37,500 genome equivalents of blood DNA were amplified for TRB. TRB rearrangements were amplified by touch-down multiplex PCR with mixed TRB-A/B primers. TCRdb re-called the multiplex PCR reads; one entry per CDR3 protein, DNA not given. Its listing shows approximately 1,100 distinct CDR3 sequences. This TCR was sampled from a human donor with an autoimmune cytopenia or autoimmune hepatitis (not recorded which). The chain joins TRBV4-2 to TRBJ1-2; TCRdb picks TRBD1, but there is no DNA to check that call. Sequences were obtained from peripheral blood. CDR3 sequence: CASSQVGWGAGFGGYTF.